This TCR beta chain appears in the sequencing data of a study of T cells in Graves' hyperthyroidism and ophthalmopathy. In this sample, this clonotype turned up many times. The TCR beta CDR3 regions underwent amplification using RNA transcripts as the source. The TCR CDR3 first-round RT-PCR relied on the HTBI primer set. MiXCR, applied by TCRdb to the multiplex PCR reads, yields one record per CDR3 protein. The table includes about 420,000 distinct CDR3 sequences, 15% to 18% detected once. Clinical symptoms, serum thyroxine, TRAb, thyroid ultrasound and orbital computed tomography established diagnosis. CDR3 length equals 15 residues. The V gene's germline CDR1 is DFQATT and CDR2 SNEGSKA (reference sequence). V was pared by 0 bases and J by 3 bases, with 12 bases between.

Input material: blood. The chain carries TRBV20-1 and TRBJ2-1; D is possibly TRBD1 (6 bases). This clonotype originated in a woman between 18 and 29 years old with Graves' hyperthyroidism. The CDR3 sequence: CSARDRRGDYNEQFF. CDR3 DNA sequence: TGCAGTGCTAGAGATCGCAGGGGCGACTACAATGAGCAGTTCTTC.